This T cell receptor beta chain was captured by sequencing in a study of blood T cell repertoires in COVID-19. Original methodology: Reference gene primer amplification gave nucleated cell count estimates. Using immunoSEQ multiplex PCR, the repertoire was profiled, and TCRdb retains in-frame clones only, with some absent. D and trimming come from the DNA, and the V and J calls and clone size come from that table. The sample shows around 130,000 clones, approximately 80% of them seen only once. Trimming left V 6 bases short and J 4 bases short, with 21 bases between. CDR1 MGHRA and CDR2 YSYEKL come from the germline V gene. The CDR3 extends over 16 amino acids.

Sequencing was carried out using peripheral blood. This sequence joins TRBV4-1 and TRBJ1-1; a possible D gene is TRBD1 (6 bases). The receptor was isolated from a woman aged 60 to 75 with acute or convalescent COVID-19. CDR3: CASRRGTGILGTEAFF. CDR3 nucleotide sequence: TGCGCCAGCAGAAGGGGCACAGGGATCTTGGGCACTGAAGCTTTCTTT.